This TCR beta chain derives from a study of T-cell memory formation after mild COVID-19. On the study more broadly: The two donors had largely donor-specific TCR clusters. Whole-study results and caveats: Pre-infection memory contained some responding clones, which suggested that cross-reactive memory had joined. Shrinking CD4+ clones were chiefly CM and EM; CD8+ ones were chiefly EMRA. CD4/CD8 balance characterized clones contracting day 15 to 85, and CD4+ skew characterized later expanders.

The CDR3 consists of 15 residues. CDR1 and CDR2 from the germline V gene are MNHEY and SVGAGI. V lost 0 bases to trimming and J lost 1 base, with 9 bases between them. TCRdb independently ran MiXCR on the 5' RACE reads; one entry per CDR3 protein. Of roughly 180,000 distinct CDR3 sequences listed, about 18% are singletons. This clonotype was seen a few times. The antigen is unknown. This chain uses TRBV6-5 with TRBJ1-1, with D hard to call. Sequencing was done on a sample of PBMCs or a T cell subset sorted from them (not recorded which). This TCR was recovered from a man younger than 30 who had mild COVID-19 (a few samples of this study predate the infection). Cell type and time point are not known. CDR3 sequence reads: CASSYSNKGNTEAFF. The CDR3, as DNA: TGTGCCAGCAGTTACTCGAACAAGGGGAACACTGAAGCTTTCTTT.